This record concerns one TCR beta chain sequence. This clone was detected only a few times. The antigen it recognizes is unknown. No much larger clonotype is one base removed from it; base qualities were not supplied. The data were obtained in a study of cytomegalovirus exposure and HLA in healthy donors (dated by TCRdb to the late 2010s). A note on the overall study: According to an earlier analysis of 587 of the donors, roughly 180 million T cells yielded 90 million to 140 million unique TCR beta sequences and roughly 280 Gb of sequence data. An early release that covered roughly 600 HLA-typed donors contained approximately 300 gigabases of sequencing data and approximately 85 million unique TCR sequences. The genetic ancestry cluster associated with self-reported Caucasian donors included about 84% of the roughly 400 genotyped donors. The study aimed to test whether cataloging public T cell receptors could reveal signatures of past pathogen exposure. The study profiled the T cell repertoires of fewer than 850 subjects by immunosequencing and related them to cytomegalovirus serostatus. Besides the first cohort of around 670 subjects, a separate validation cohort made up of over 95 different subjects was used. To predict cytomegalovirus infection status, the study brought together high-throughput TCR immunosequencing, statistical association of individual TCRs with disease status, and machine learning. To study patterns of TCR occurrence, a later analysis re-analyzed previously published TCR beta repertoires from several hundred donors and added high-resolution HLA genotyping. The later analysis used no new phenotypic data to find candidate immune exposures, relying instead on TCR beta sequences and their occurrence across donors. In an earlier analysis of over 550 of the donors, high-throughput TCR beta sequencing was used to judge whether each TCR beta V gene segment behaved as functional or pseudogenic. Donor age, sex, ethnicity and CMV serostatus were collected together with the repertoire data. A later genetic analysis took genome-wide SNP genotypes for about three fifths of the 666 donors and used that subset as a discovery cohort. All discovery cohort repertoires had been generated using a single sequencing platform. Both class I and class II loci were covered by HLA typing, at four-digit resolution. The number of donors typed differed by locus, with roughly 620-630 for A, B, C, DRB1 and DQB1, roughly 550 for DQA1, over 600 for DPA1, and roughly 450 for DPB1. Because of strong linkage in the cohort, roughly five DR-DQ haplotypes were treated as single units for association and clustering. Among almost 400 genotyped donors of the cohort, an average of approximately 240,000 unique TCR beta nucleotide sequences were sequenced per donor, about a sixth of them non-productive. Study-wide conclusions, independent of this receptor: The authors suggested that the approach could potentially be generalized to other disease states and immunological phenotypes. According to a later analysis, parvovirus B19, influenza, CMV and Epstein-Barr virus appeared linked to several top co-occurrence clusters. Some IMGT-functional V segments, including TRBV6-2 and TRBV6-3, could not be distinguished by the 87-base-pair reads and were therefore excluded. When HLA alleles, especially DR and DQ, strongly co-occurred, attributing TCR associations to individual alleles was difficult. Because counts were too low, about 18 rarely observed V segments, including chromosome 9 orphons, were left out of the earlier analysis of several hundred of the donors. A cluster of highly shared sequence variants was judged likely to represent a technical artifact of the sequencing pipeline. Most TCR sequences were seen in very few donors, while some public TCRs were found in many individuals. According to a later analysis, most CMV-associated TCR beta chains appeared to be HLA-restricted, and the HLA associations seemed to be driven largely by CMV exposure. Presence/absence analyses assumed roughly uniform sequencing depth across donors, an assumption that may not hold. In a later analysis, more than 15,000 TCR beta sequences were associated with specific HLA alleles at a false discovery rate of 0.05. Compared with the roughly 710-donor mean, donors in an Asian-associated ancestry cluster had fewer N-insertions in productive TCRs, according to a later genetic analysis. In a later analysis, HLA-associated TCR beta chains showed more clonal expansion and lower generation probabilities than non-associated chains that were equally common. Only TCR beta chains were sequenced in this cohort, and the absence of alpha or paired-chain data limited detectable features. A few of the identified cytomegalovirus-associated TCR beta chains were confirmed in vitro to be specific for cytomegalovirus antigens. CMV serostatus was the only immune exposure information available for the cohort. Linkage disequilibrium might explain the correlated functional status among segregating V segments, but an unknown experimental factor could not be ruled out. A later analysis found that TCR association rates varied across HLA loci, with DRB1 alleles showing the most associated TCRs and HLA-C alleles the fewest. In an earlier analysis of 500 to 650 of the donors, most TCR beta V segments appeared in productive rearrangements about 90% or about 30% of the time, broadly matching IMGT annotations. The study listed 150 to 200 TCR beta chains as associated with cytomegalovirus. HLA typing was unavailable for some donors at each locus, so association tests used only the typed subset. A further reported finding was that TCR beta sequences accurately predicted the HLA-A and HLA-B alleles for most subjects in the first cohort. An association between a missense DCLRE1C variant and V-gene and J-gene trimming of TCR beta chains was found in a later genetic analysis and replicated in an independent cohort. In both the original and validation cohorts, the classifier was reported to diagnose cytomegalovirus status with high specificity and sensitivity.

Preparation of the library involved the immunoSEQ multiplex PCR assay. A mixture of 60 forward primers for TCR Vbeta segments and 13 reverse primers for TCR Jbeta segments was used in the multiplex PCR. A multiplex PCR assay on genomic DNA amplified the CDR3 region of rearranged TCR beta genes. The amplified TCR beta libraries were sequenced on the Illumina HiSeq System as 87-base-pair reads. On the authors' methods: A later analysis counted 75 million to 100 million unique TCR beta chains across the 666 repertoires, and roughly 10 million of these chains were shared by at least two donors. Raw reads were error-corrected and collapsed into unique sequences with a nearest-neighbor algorithm that merged closely related sequences to remove PCR and sequencing errors. To assign V, D and J gene segments, CDR3 sequences were aligned to IMGT reference sequences. For a sequence to be retained, a match of at least six nucleotides to both a V gene segment and a J gene segment was required. Rearrangements were called productive when the CDR3 lacked stop codons and stayed in frame with V and J; all others were non-productive. CDR3 was defined by IMGT convention, running from the second conserved V-encoded cysteine to the conserved J-encoded phenylalanine. In an earlier analysis of just under 600 of the donors, sequences lacking an unambiguous match to a single V gene segment were excluded. In an earlier analysis of several hundred of the donors, V segments were called functional above 56.7% productive rearrangements and were called segregating when the between-donor standard deviation exceeded 5%. To diagnose cytomegalovirus status from the catalog of TCR beta chain sequences, a statistical classification framework was built. A later analysis assigned V and J genes by comparing TCR nucleotide sequences with IMGT/GENE-DB human TR gene sequences. In a later analysis, CDR3 sequences and most-parsimonious VDJ recombination scenarios were assigned using the TCRdist pipeline. A later analysis defined each TCR beta chain by its CDR3 amino acid sequence plus V-gene family, and excluded reads lacking a unique V-gene family. To address suspected cross-contamination and a sequencing artifact, a later analysis removed a few hundred highly shared, low-generation-probability nucleotide sequences. For each public chain, a later analysis derived a clonal expansion index from normalized ranks of inferred template counts within each repertoire. Generation probabilities in a later analysis came from a VDJ recombination model fitted to out-of-frame rearrangements, and those results were checked against IGoR. A later analysis scored TCR-TCR, TCR-HLA and TCR-CMV co-occurrence with hypergeometric tests, applying a repertoire-size bias correction to TCR pairs. In a later analysis, false discovery rates were estimated by permuting HLA or CMV assignments 20 times. In a later analysis, co-occurring TCRs were grouped with DBSCAN, and TCRdist sequence similarity was added when clustering was performed within HLA-allele-positive subsets. Repertoires with fewer than 30,000 or more than 120,000 public chains were left out of co-occurrence clustering, as were a handful of repertoires with anomalous nucleotide sharing. TCRdb mirrors the immuneACCESS table, restricted to in-frame sequences. Some clones are absent from its copies; in checked studies, under half trace to an unresolved V gene, and the reason for the others is unknown. V, J and clone size were drawn from that table, and D and trimming were deduced from the DNA. This sample comprises 150,000 to 250,000 clones, 65% to 80% of them detected only once. Jointly, the top ten make up nearly 4.5% of the sample.

The CDR3 goes from the cysteine to the phenylalanine over 15 residues. Here the CDR3 DNA is all that survives: 45 bases in frame from base 1. V gives up 5 bases and J gives up 9 bases, and the segment between their germline ends measures 19 bases. The germline V gene sets CDR1 to SGHAT and CDR2 to FQNNGV. The cohort consisted of fewer than 700 healthy bone marrow donors. Cohort members were all nominally healthy when sampled, although unrecorded immune exposures were likely present. The donor tested CMV seropositive and was one of the 289 seropositive cohort members. A peripheral blood sample was provided by each donor, and peripheral blood mononuclear cells were used for TCR beta sequencing. Genomic DNA extraction from the blood cell samples was performed with the Qiagen DNeasy Blood Extraction Kit.

The clonotype comes from a woman younger than 45 in good health and CMV-seropositive. Sequencing was carried out using PBMCs. The chain employs TRBV11-2 and TRBJ2-2, with TRBD2 as a weak D call on 6 bases. CDR3 loop: CASSPHPREDRELFF. The DNA sequence reads TGTGCCAGCAGCCCCCATCCCAGGGAGGATCGGGAGCTGTTTTTT. Outside the CDR3, residues come from the reference TRBV11-2 and TRBJ2-2 proteins, so the full variable domain is: EAGVAQSPRYKIIEKRQSVAFWCNPISGHATLYWYQQILGQGPKLLIQFQNNGVVDDSQLPKDRFSAERLKGVDSTLKIQPAKLEDSAVYLCASSPHPREDRELFFGEGSRLTVL.